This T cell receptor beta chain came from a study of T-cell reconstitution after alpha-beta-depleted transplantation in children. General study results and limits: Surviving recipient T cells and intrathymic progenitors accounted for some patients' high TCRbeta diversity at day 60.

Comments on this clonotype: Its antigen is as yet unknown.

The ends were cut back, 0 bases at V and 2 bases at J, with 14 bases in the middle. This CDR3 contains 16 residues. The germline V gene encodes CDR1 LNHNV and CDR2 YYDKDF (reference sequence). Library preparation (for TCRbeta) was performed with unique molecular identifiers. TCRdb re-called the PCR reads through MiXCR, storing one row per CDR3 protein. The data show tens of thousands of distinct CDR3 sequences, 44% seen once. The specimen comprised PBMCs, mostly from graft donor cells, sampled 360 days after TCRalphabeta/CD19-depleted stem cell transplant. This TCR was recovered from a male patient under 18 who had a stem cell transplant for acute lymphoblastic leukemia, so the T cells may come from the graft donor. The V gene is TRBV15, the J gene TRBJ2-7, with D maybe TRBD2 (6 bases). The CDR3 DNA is TGTGCCACCAGCAGAGATCTGGGGGGATCCCCCTACGAGCAGTACTTC. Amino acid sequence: CATSRDLGGSPYEQYF.